These T cell receptor beta chains were read from a single sample in a study of OX40 agonist ivuxolimab in advanced cancers. Sequenced by immunoSEQ multiplex PCR; TCRdb stores in-frame clones only, minus some. The sample has just over 60,000 clones, around 90% seen once. Specimen: CD4+ or CD8+ T cells sorted from blood, collected in a trial of the OX40 agonist ivuxolimab. These receptors came from an adult with an advanced solid tumor such as melanoma, head and neck, liver or kidney cancer. The CDR3 runs from the conserved cysteine through the conserved F or W. D genes are given only for firm matches. Only some rows state a clone size, as once, few, many or a class for expanded clones.

D: NA; size: NA; J: TRBJ1-5; V: TRBV28; DNA: TGTGCCAGCAGTTTATACTTCTCAGGAGCCGGGTCTAATCAGCCCCAGCATTTT; CDR3: CASSLYFSGAGSNQPQHF
D: TRBD2; size: NA; J: TRBJ2-7; V: TRBV7-3; DNA: TGTGCCAGCAGCTTAAATGGGGCGGGAGGGCCGAACGAGCAGTACTTC; CDR3: CASSLNGAGGPNEQYF
D: TRBD2; size: NA; J: TRBJ2-7; V: TRBV11-2; DNA: TGTGCCAGCAGCCAAGGGGCTAGCGGGACCTACGAGCAGTACTTC; CDR3: CASSQGASGTYEQYF
D: TRBD1; size: NA; J: TRBJ2-7; V: TRBV6-6; DNA: TGTGCCAGCAGTTACGTAATGCGGACAGGGGGCTTCGAGCAGTACTTC; CDR3: CASSYVMRTGGFEQYF
D: TRBD2; size: NA; J: TRBJ2-2; V: TRBV4-2; DNA: TGTGCCAGCAGCCAAGAAGATGTGGGACTAGCGTCCCCAGGGGGCGGGGAGCTGTTTTTT; CDR3: CASSQEDVGLASPGGGELFF
D: NA; size: NA; J: TRBJ2-3; V: TRBV28; DNA: TGTGCCAGCAGTCCCGCCGCGGGAAGAACCCTAGATACGCAGTATTTT; CDR3: CASSPAAGRTLDTQYF
D: TRBD2; size: NA; J: TRBJ2-7; V: TRBV5-4; DNA: TGTGCCAGCAGCTTGGAGGGCGGGAGGGGCAACGAGCAGTACTTC; CDR3: CASSLEGGRGNEQYF
D: NA; size: NA; J: TRBJ2-3; V: TRBV5-1; DNA: TGCGCCAGTTTCGGCGGTATCGCAGATACGCAGTATTTT; CDR3: CASFGGIADTQYF
D: NA; size: NA; J: TRBJ1-1; V: TRBV7-6; DNA: TGTGCCAGCAGCTCCGAGGCGGGCACTGAAGCTTTCTTT; CDR3: CASSSEAGTEAFF
D: TRBD2; size: NA; J: TRBJ2-1; V: TRBV7-9; DNA: TGTGCCAGCAGCGAGACACTAGCGGGAGTTTCTTACAATGAGCAGTTCTTC; CDR3: CASSETLAGVSYNEQFF
D: NA; size: NA; J: TRBJ2-2; V: TRBV4-1; DNA: TGCGCCAGCAGCCAAGACAGGGTTTTGACCGGGGAGCTGTTTTTT; CDR3: CASSQDRVLTGELFF
D: TRBD2; size: NA; J: TRBJ2-3; V: TRBV6-5; DNA: TGTGCCAGCAGTTACGCCGGGACTAGCAGCACAGATACGCAGTATTTT; CDR3: CASSYAGTSSTDTQYF
D: NA; size: NA; J: TRBJ2-1; V: TRBV27; DNA: TGTGCCAGCAGTCTTAATACACCCTACAATGAGCAGTTCTTC; CDR3: CASSLNTPYNEQFF
D: NA; size: NA; J: TRBJ2-2; V: TRBV11-2; DNA: TGTGCCAGCAGCCTTCTCGGGAACACCGGGGAGCTGTTTTTT; CDR3: CASSLLGNTGELFF
D: NA; size: NA; J: TRBJ2-7; V: TRBV9; DNA: TGTGCCAGCAGCCCGGGACTTGGCTCCTACGAGCAGTACTTC; CDR3: CASSPGLGSYEQYF
D: TRBD1; size: NA; J: TRBJ2-7; V: TRBV27; DNA: TGTGCCAGCAGTTGGGCCGGGACAGGGTCCCGCGAGCAGTACTTC; CDR3: CASSWAGTGSREQYF
D: TRBD1; size: NA; J: TRBJ2-3; V: TRBV7-9; DNA: TGTGCCAGCAGCCCGACAGGGTCAGATACGCAGTATTTT; CDR3: CASSPTGSDTQYF
D: NA; size: NA; J: TRBJ2-3; V: TRBV7-8; DNA: TGTGCCAGCAGCCATGAGCGAGGGTTGTGGCGGAACACAGATACGCAGTATTTT; CDR3: CASSHERGLWRNTDTQYF
D: NA; size: NA; J: TRBJ2-1; V: TRBV5-1; DNA: TGCGCCAGCAGCCAGACGGAGCTTTACTACAATGAGCAGTTCTTC; CDR3: CASSQTELYYNEQFF
D: NA; size: NA; J: TRBJ2-1; V: TRBV6-6; DNA: TGTGCCAGCAGTTACGGCAGTGGGGTCTACAATGAGCAGTTCTTC; CDR3: CASSYGSGVYNEQFF
D: TRBD1; size: once; J: TRBJ2-7; V: TRBV6-5; DNA: TGTGCCAGCAGTAGGACAGGGAGCGACGAGCAGTACTTC; CDR3: CASSRTGSDEQYF
D: TRBD2; size: NA; J: TRBJ2-2; V: TRBV28; DNA: TGTGCCAGCAGTCTCACCGGGACTAGTGGGGAGCTGTTTTTT; CDR3: CASSLTGTSGELFF
D: NA; size: NA; J: TRBJ2-3; V: TRBV9; DNA: TGTGCCAGCAGCGTAGGTCGGGGGAGCACAGATACGCAGTATTTT; CDR3: CASSVGRGSTDTQYF
D: TRBD2; size: NA; J: TRBJ2-1; V: TRBV15; DNA: TGTGCCACCAGCAGAGATCTCGGCGCGGGAGGGCCCCCCTACAATGAGCAGTTCTTC; CDR3: CATSRDLGAGGPPYNEQFF
D: NA; size: NA; J: TRBJ2-7; V: TRBV6-1; DNA: TGTGCCAGCAGGGTTGCTCGGGAAGGGAACGAGCAGTACTTC; CDR3: CASRVAREGNEQYF
D: NA; size: NA; J: TRBJ2-1; V: TRBV6-6; DNA: TGTGCCAGCAGTTACTTGTCCGGGGACGCCGCTGAGCAGTTCTTC; CDR3: CASSYLSGDAAEQFF
D: NA; size: NA; J: TRBJ2-1; V: TRBV19; DNA: TGTGCCAGTACCCCAGAATCGAGCTCCTACAATGAGCAGTTCTTC; CDR3: CASTPESSSYNEQFF
D: TRBD2; size: NA; J: TRBJ2-5; V: TRBV6-5; DNA: TGTGCCAGCATGAGCGGGACCTACCAAGAGACCCAGTACTTC; CDR3: CASMSGTYQETQYF
D: NA; size: NA; J: TRBJ1-5; V: TRBV11-2; DNA: TGTGCCAGCAGCTTAGGCCCCCAACAGCCCCAGCATTTT; CDR3: CASSLGPQQPQHF
D: NA; size: NA; J: TRBJ2-7; V: TRBV29-1; DNA: TGCAGCGTAACTGACTTCTCCTACGAGCAGTACTTC; CDR3: CSVTDFSYEQYF